A single T cell receptor beta chain is shown here with its context. This clone was counted a single time. Its antigen remains undetermined. No much larger clonotype is one base removed from it; base qualities were not supplied. This sample is part of a study of OX40 agonist ivuxolimab in advanced cancers. As for the study more broadly: The costimulatory receptor OX40 (CD134) was targeted by ivuxolimab, a fully human IgG2 agonistic monoclonal antibody. Intravenous ivuxolimab was administered to patients every 2 weeks at six dose levels: 0.01, 0.1, 0.3, 1.5, 3 and 10 mg/kg. Of the approximately 50 dose-escalation patients, hepatocellular carcinoma was present in about 20, melanoma in approximately 15, renal cell carcinoma in 9 and head and neck cancer in 9. A male proportion of roughly 80% and a mean age of approximately 60 years, ranging from about 23 to 90, were recorded for the dose-escalation cohort. Prior anti-PD-1, anti-PD-L1 or anti-CTLA-4 therapy was permitted, and checkpoint inhibitors had been received by around 39% of dose-escalation patients. Three dose-escalation patients achieved partial responses, one with hepatocellular carcinoma and two with cutaneous melanoma. The purpose of peripheral TCRbeta sequencing was to test whether ivuxolimab changed TCR sequence diversity and led to clonal T-cell expansion. The monotherapy dose-escalation portion (N of about 52 patients) of the phase I ivuxolimab trial is reported in the paper. The investigation overall reported the following: Antigen specificity was not determined for the clonally expanded peripheral T cells. On average, CD8+ T cells showed more expanded clones than CD4+ T cells after ivuxolimab. Low levels of normalized T-cell clonal expansion were also seen in some patients who did not respond. In the 0.1-3.0 mg/kg groups, partial responders had among the lowest normalized peripheral clonal expansion, particularly in CD8+ T cells. Clonal expansion of both CD4+ and CD8+ blood T cells was observed from baseline to week 6 at doses 0.1 to 3.0 mg/kg.

The germline V gene gives CDR1 as SGHRS and CDR2 as YFSETQ. The CDR3 contains 15 residues, cysteine and phenylalanine counted. Just the 45-base CDR3 DNA is kept, in frame starting at base 1. V lost 0 bases and J lost 6 bases; the stretch between them is 13 bases long. The trial excluded patients who had a history of autoimmune disease or who were on systemic immunosuppression. In every dose cohort, peripheral blood was drawn for TCR sequencing at baseline, cycle 4 day 1, and cycle 7 day 1. Samples were obtained from an open-label, multicenter, first-in-human phase I dose-escalation trial of ivuxolimab. Adults with locally advanced or metastatic head and neck squamous cell, hepatocellular, melanoma or renal cell carcinoma were enrolled in the trial. Before TCR sequencing, CD4+ and CD8+ T cells were separately sorted from peripheral blood. Genomic DNA was extracted from sorted cells for sequencing of the TCRbeta CDR3 region. The immunoSEQ Assay was used for sequencing of TCRbeta CDR3 regions. TCRdb obtained this table from immuneACCESS and retained in-frame rearrangements with V and J assigned. These tables miss some clones; where compared with another copy, unresolved V genes account for less than half of the shortfall, and the remainder is unexplained. The sample table holds tens of thousands of clones, of which more than 90% were seen once. The ten largest clonotypes hold 0.35% to 0.45% of the sample.

In this chain, TRBV5-1 is recombined with TRBJ1-5; TRBD1 is possibly the D segment (5 matching bases). The sequence was collected from an adult with an advanced solid tumor such as melanoma, head and neck, liver or kidney cancer. The sequencing here drew on CD4+ or CD8+ T cells sorted from blood, taken in a trial of the OX40 agonist ivuxolimab. CDR3 sequence: CASSLDSGFGQPQHF. The nucleotides are TGCGCCAGCAGCTTGGACTCAGGGTTTGGTCAGCCCCAGCATTTT.